This TCR beta chain was captured by sequencing in a study of cytomegalovirus exposure and HLA in healthy donors. Notes on the study in general: Most of the TCR beta V segments (in an earlier analysis) were productive either about 87% or about 30% of the time.

Researchers ran the PCR with 60 Vbeta and 13 Jbeta primers. Libraries were prepared by immunoSEQ multiplex PCR; TCRdb keeps only in-frame clonotypes and omits some of them. The repertoire holds under 35,000 clones, with about 62% as singletons. A word on this clone: What it binds is unknown.

The V gene lost 4 bases and the J gene lost 6 bases, with 14 bases spanning the gap. This CDR3 comprises 14 residues. CDR1 MNHEY and CDR2 SMNVEV come from the germline V gene (reference sequence). Specimen: PBMCs. The receptor's source is a male donor in good health and CMV-seropositive. The chain links TRBV27 to TRBJ2-3, with D possibly TRBD1 on 6 matching bases. CDR3 sequence reads: CASSWVRGADTQYF. The CDR3 bases are TGTGCCAGCAGTTGGGTCAGGGGAGCTGATACGCAGTATTTT.